This T cell receptor beta chain was sequenced during a study of tumor and adjacent non-tumor tissue in lung cancer. With regard to this clonotype: Mismatch with germline at one junction end may stem from a read error.

Germline CDR1 MNHEY, CDR2 SVGAGI. CDR3 length: 14 amino acids. No cell sorting was done before RNA was extracted from the tissue. The library came from three nested PCR rounds adapted from ARM-PCR protocols. TCRdb reanalysed the multiplex PCR reads using MiXCR and keeps one entry per CDR3 protein. Of 77,000 or so distinct CDR3 sequences in the sample, roughly 73% were seen once. The chain uses TRBV6-5 and TRBJ2-7, with D perhaps matching TRBD1 (6 bases). This TCR was sampled from a woman aged 50 to 60 with non-small cell lung cancer. The specimen was lung tumor tissue. The DNA of the CDR3 is TGTGACAGCAGTTACCTGGGACATGGGGGCGAGCAGTATTTC. It translates to CDSSYLGHGGEQYF.